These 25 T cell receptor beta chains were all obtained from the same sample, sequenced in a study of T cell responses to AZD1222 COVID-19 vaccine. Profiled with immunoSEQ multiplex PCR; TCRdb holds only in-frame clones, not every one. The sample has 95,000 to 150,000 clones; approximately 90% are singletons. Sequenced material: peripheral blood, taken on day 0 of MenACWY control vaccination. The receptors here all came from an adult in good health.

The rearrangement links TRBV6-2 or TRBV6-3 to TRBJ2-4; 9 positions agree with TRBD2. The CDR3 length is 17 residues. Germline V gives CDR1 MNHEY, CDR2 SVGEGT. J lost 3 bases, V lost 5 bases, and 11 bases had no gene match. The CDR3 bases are TGTGCCAGCAGTCAACCCACTCCACTAGCGGGCAAAAACATTCAGTACTTC. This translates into CASSQPTPLAGKNIQYF.

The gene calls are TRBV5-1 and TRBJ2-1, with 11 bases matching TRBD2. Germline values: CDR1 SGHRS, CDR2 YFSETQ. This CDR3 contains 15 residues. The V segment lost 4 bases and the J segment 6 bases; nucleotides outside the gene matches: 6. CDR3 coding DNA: TGCGCCAGCAGCGTACTAGCGGGAGCAGTCAATGAGCAGTTCTTC. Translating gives CASSVLAGAVNEQFF.

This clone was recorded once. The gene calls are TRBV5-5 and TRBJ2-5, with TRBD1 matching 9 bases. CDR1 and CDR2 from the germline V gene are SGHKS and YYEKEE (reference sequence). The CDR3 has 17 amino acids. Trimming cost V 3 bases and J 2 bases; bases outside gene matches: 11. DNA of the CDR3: TGTGCCAGCAGCTCGGGACTTACAGGGGGCCCGCAAGAGACCCAGTACTTC. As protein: CASSSGLTGGPQETQYF.

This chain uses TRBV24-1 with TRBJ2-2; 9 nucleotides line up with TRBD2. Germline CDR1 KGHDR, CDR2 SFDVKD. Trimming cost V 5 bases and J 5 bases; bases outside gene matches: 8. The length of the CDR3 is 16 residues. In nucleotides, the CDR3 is TGTGCCACCAGTGGACATAGCGGGAGAGTAACCGGGGAGCTGTTTTTT. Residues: CATSGHSGRVTGELFF.

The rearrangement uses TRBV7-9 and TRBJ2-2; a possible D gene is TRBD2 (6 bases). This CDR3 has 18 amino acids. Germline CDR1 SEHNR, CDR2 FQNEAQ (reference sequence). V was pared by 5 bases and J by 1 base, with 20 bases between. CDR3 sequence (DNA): TGTGCCAGCAGCGGAGGGCTAGGGTGGCGCCAGAACACCGGGGAGCTGTTTTTT. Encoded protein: CASSGGLGWRQNTGELFF.

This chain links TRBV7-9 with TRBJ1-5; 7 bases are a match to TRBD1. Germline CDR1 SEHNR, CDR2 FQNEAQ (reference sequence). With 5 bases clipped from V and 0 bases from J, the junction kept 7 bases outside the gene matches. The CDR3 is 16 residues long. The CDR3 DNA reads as TGTGCCAGCAGCCCAGGGCAGGGGGTTAGCAATCAGCCCCAGCATTTT. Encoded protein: CASSPGQGVSNQPQHF.

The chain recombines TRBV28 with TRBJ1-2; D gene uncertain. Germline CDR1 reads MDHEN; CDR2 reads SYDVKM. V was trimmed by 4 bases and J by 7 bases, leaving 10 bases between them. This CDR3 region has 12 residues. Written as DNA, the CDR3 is TGTGCCAGCAGTTGGAGAGTGGGTGGCTACACCTTC. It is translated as CASSWRVGGYTF.

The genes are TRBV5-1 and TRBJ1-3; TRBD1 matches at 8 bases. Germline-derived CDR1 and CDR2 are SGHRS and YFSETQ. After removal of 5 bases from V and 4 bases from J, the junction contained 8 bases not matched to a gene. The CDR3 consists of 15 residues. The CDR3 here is CASSPQGAKGNTIYF. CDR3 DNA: TGCGCCAGCAGTCCCCAGGGGGCGAAAGGAAACACCATATATTTT.

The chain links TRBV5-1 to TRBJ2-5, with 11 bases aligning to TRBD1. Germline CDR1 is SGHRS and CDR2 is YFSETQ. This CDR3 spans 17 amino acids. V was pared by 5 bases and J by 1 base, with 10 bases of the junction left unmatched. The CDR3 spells CASRLGQGAGVQETQYF. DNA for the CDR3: TGCGCCAGCAGATTAGGACAGGGGGCAGGGGTCCAAGAGACCCAGTACTTC.

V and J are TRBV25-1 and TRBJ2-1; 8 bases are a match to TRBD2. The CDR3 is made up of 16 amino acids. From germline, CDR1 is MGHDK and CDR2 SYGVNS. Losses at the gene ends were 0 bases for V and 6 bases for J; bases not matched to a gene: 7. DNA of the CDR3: TGTGCCAGCAGTGAATACGGGGGGGCGCCCGCCAATGAGCAGTTCTTC. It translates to CASSEYGGAPANEQFF.

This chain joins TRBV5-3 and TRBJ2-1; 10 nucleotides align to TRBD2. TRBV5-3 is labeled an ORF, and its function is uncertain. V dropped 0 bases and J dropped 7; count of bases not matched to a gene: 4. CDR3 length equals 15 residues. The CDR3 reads CARSLALAGRNEQFF. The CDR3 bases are TGTGCCAGAAGCTTGGCACTAGCGGGAAGGAATGAGCAGTTCTTC.

The CDR3 coding sequence is TGTGCCAGTACTGAGCGGGTCTCAAGCTCCTACAATGAGCAGTTCTTC. It codes for CASTERVSSSYNEQFF. The chain employs TRBV7-9 and TRBJ2-1, with D maybe TRBD2 (6 bases). This CDR3 is built from 16 residues. Deletions cut 9 bases from V and 0 bases from J, with 18 bases between. Germline CDR1 reads SEHNR; CDR2 reads FQNEAQ (reference sequence).

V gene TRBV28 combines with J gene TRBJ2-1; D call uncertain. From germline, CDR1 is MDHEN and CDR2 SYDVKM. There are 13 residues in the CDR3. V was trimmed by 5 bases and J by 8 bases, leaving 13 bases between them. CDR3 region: CASSKPSSHEQFF. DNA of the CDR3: TGTGCCAGCAGTAAGCCCTCCTCCCATGAGCAGTTCTTC.

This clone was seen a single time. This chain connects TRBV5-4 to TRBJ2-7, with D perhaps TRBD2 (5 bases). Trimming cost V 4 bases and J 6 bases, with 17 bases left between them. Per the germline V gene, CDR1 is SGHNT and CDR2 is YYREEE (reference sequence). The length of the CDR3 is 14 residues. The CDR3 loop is CASSLTTGASEQYF. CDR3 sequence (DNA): TGTGCCAGCAGCCTGACTACTGGTGCCTCCGAGCAGTACTTC.

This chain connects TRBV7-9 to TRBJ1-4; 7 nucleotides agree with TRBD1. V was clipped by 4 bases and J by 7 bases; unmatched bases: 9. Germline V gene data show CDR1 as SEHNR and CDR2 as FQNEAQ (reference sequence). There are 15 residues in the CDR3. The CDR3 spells CASSYGQDEGEKLFF. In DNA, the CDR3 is TGTGCCAGCAGCTACGGACAGGACGAGGGTGAAAAACTGTTTTTT.

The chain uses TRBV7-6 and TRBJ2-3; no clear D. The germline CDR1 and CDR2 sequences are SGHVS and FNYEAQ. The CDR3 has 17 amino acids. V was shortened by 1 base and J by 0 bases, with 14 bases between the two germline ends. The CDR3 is CASSLGRFGSSTDTQYF. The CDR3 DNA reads TGTGCCAGCAGCTTAGGGCGCTTTGGATCTAGCACAGATACGCAGTATTTT. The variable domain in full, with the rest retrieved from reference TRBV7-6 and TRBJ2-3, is GAGVSQSPRYKVTKRGQDVALRCDPISGHVSLYWYRQALGQGPEFLTYFNYEAQQDKSGLPNDRFSAERPEGSISTLTIQRTEQRDSAMYRCASSLGRFGSSTDTQYFGPGTRLTVL.

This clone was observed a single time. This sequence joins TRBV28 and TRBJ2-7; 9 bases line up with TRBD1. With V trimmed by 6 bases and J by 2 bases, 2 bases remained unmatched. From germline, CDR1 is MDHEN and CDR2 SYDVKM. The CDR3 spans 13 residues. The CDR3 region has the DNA TGTGCCAGCAGGGGGACAGGGCCCTACGAGCAGTACTTC. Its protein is CASRGTGPYEQYF.

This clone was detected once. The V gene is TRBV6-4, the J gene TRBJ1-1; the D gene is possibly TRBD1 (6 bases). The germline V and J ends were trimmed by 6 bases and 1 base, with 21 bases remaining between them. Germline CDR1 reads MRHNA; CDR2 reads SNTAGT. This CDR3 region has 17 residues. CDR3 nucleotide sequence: TGTGCCAGCAGCCACAGGGAGTGCGGTGATAGGAACACTGAAGCTTTCTTT. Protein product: CASSHRECGDRNTEAFF.

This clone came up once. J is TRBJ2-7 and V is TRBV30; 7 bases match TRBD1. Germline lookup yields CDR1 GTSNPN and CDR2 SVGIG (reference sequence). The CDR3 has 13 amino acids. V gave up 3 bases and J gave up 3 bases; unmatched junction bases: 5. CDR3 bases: TGTGCCTGGAGGGGGACAGCTAGCTACGAGCAGTACTTC. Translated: CAWRGTASYEQYF.

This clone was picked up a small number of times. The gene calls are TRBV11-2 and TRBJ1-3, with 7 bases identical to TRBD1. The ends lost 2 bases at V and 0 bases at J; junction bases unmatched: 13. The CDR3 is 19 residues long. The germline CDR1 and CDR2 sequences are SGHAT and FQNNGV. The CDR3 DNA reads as TGTGCCAGCAGCTTAACAGGGGTGGGGTACTTCGACTCTGGAAACACCATATATTTT. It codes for CASSLTGVGYFDSGNTIYF.

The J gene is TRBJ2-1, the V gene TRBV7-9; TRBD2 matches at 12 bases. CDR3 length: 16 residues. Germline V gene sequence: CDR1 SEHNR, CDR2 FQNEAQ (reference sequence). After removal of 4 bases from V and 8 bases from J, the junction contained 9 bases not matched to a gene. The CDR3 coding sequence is TGTGCCAGCAGCTCGGATCCGGGACTAGCGGGTTATGAGCAGTTCTTC. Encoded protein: CASSSDPGLAGYEQFF.

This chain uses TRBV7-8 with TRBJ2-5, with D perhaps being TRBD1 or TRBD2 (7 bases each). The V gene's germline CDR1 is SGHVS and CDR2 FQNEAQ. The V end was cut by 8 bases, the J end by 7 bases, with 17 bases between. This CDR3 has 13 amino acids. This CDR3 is CASVSGGEVTQYF. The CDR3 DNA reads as TGTGCCAGCGTCTCAGGGGGGGAGGTGACCCAGTACTTC.

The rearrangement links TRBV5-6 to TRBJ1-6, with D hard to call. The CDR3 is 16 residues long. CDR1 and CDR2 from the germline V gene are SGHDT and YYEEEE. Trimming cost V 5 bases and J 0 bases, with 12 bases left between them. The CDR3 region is CASRRRGSSYNSPLHF. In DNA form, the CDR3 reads TGTGCCAGCAGGCGACGGGGAAGCTCCTATAATTCACCCCTCCACTTT.

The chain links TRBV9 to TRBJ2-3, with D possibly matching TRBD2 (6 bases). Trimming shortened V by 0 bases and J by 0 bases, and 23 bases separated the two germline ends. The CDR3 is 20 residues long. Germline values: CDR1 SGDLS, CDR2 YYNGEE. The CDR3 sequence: CASSVAGLAGSTASTDTQYF. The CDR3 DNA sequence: TGTGCCAGCAGCGTAGCTGGGCTGGCGGGAAGTACAGCTAGCACAGATACGCAGTATTTT.

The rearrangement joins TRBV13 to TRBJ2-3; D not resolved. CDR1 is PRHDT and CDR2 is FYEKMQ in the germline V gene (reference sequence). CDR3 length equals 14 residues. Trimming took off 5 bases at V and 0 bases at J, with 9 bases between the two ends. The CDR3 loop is CASSPKMSTDTQYF. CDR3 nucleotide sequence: TGTGCCAGCAGCCCAAAAATGAGCACAGATACGCAGTATTTT.